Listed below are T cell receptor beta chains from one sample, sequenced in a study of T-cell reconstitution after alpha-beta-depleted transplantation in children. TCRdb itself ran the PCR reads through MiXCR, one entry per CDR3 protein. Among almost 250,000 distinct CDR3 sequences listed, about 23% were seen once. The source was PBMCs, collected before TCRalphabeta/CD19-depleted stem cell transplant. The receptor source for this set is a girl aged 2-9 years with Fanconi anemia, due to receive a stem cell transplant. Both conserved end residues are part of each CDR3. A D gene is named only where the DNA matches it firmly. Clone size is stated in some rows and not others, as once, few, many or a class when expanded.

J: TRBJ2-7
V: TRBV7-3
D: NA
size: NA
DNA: TGTGCCAGCAGCGTAATGGGGGACTCCACCTACGAGCAGTACTTC
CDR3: CASSVMGDSTYEQYF

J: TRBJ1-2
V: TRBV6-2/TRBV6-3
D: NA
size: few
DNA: TGTGCCAGCAGTCCTAGGACCCGGGGAGGCTACACCTTC
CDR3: CASSPRTRGGYTF

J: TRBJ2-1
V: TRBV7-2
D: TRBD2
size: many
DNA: TGTGCCAGCAGTCTCGGGCTAGCGGGGTTGGTTGAGCAGTTCTTC
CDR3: CASSLGLAGLVEQFF

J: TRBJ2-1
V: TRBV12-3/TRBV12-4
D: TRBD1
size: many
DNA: TGTGCCAGCACCCAAGGACAGGGGGCCTCCTACAATGAGCAGTTCTTC
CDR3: CASTQGQGASYNEQFF

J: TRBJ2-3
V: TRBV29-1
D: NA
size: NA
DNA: TGCAGCGTTGCAAGGGTGGGGGTGGAAGATACGCAGTATTTT
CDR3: CSVARVGVEDTQYF

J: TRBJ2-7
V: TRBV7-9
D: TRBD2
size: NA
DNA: TGTGCCAGCAGCCTTAGTTTAGCGGGGGACTTCTACGAGCAGTACTTC
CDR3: CASSLSLAGDFYEQYF

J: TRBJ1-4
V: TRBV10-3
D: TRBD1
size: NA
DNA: TGTGCCATCGGGACAGGGTCCGGAAAACTGTTTTTT
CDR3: CAIGTGSGKLFF

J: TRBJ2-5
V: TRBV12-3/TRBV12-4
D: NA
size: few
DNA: TGTGCCAGCAGTTTCGATGGGTGGCAAGAGACCCAGTACTTC
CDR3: CASSFDGWQETQYF

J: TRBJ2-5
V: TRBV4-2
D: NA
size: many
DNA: TGTGCCAGCAGCCAAGATTTAGGGGTAAAAGAGACCCAGTACTTC
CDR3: CASSQDLGVKETQYF

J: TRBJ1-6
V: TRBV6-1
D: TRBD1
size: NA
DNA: TGTGCCAGCAGTGACCCGGGACAGGGGGCGCCGGAGACCCTCCACTTT
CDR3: CASSDPGQGAPETLHF

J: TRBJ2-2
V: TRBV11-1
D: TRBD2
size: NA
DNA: TGTGCCAGCAGCTCAAGGACTAGCGGGCGGCCCGGGGAGCTGTTTTTT
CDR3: CASSSRTSGRPGELFF

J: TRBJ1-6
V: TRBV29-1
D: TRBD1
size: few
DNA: TGCAGCGTTGGATTCGGACAGGGGGCTTCACCCCTCCACTTT
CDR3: CSVGFGQGASPLHF

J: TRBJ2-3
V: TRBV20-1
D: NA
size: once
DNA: TGCAGTGCCCAAAACACTCGTCCTAGCACAGATACGCAGTATTTT
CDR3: CSAQNTRPSTDTQYF

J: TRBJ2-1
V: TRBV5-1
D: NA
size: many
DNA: TGCGCCAGCAGCTTGGATGCGGAAGGGTCTTACAATGAGCAGTTCTTC
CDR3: CASSLDAEGSYNEQFF

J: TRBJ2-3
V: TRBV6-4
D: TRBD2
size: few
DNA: TGTGCCAGCAGTGCCTTAGCGGGGATCACAGATACGCAGTATTTT
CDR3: CASSALAGITDTQYF

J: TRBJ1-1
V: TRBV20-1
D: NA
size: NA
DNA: TGCAGTGCTAGCCTGGATGCAGAAGCTTTCTTT
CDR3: CSASLDAEAFF

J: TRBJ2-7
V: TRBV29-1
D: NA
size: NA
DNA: TGCAGCGTGTGGGGAGCGGGCCGTTACGAGCAGTACTTC
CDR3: CSVWGAGRYEQYF

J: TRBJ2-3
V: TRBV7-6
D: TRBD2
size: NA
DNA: TGTGCCAGCAGCTTAGTCGGGTTAGCGGGAGATACGCAGTATTTT
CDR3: CASSLVGLAGDTQYF

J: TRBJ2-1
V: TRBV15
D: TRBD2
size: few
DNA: TGTGCCACCAGCTCCACGGGGGGGCCCTACAATGAGCAGTTCTTC
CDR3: CATSSTGGPYNEQFF

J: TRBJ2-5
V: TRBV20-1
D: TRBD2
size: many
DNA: TGCTGTGCCAGTCCTAGCGGGGGGGCGGGGTACCAAGAGACCCAGTACTTC
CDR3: CCASPSGGAGYQETQYF

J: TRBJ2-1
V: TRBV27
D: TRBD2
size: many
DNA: TGTGCCAGCAGTTTATTATCCCTAGCGGGGGGGCCGTCCTACAATGAGCAGTTCTTC
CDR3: CASSLLSLAGGPSYNEQFF

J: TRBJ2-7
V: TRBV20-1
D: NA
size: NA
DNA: TGCAGTGCTCGTTTGGGGGCCTACGAGCAGTACTTC
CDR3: CSARLGAYEQYF

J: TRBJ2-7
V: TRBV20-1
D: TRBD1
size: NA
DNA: TGCAGTGCTGGCTCCCGGGACAGGGTGACTTCCTACGAGCAGTACTTC
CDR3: CSAGSRDRVTSYEQYF

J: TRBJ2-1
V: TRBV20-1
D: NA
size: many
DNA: TGCAGTGGGGGGAGCCTTCTTGAGCAGTTCTTC
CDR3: CSGGSLLEQFF

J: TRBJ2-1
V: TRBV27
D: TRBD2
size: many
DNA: TGTGCCAGCGGCCCGGGGCGGGGGGGTATCAATGAGCAGTTCTTC
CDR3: CASGPGRGGINEQFF

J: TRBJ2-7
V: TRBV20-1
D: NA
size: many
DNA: TGCAGTGCTAATGTCTGGACCCACGAGCAGTACTTC
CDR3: CSANVWTHEQYF

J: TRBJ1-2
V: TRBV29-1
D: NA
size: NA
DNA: TGCAGCTCACTCGGGACCGTTTATGGCTACACCTTC
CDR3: CSSLGTVYGYTF

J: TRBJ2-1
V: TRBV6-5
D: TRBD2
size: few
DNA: TGTGCCAGCATGCCGGGACTAGCGTATGGTGAGCAGTTCTTC
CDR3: CASMPGLAYGEQFF

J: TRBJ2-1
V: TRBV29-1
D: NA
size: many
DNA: TGCAGCGTTGAGTTCGCCTCAGATGAGCAGTTCTTC
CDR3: CSVEFASDEQFF

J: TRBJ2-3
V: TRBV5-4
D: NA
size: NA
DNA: TGTGCCAGCTTTACCGCTCAGGGGGGGAAGGCAGATACGCAGTATTTT
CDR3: CASFTAQGGKADTQYF

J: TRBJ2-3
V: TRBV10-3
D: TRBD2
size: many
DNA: TGTGCCATCAGTGCGTCGGGGGGACCCCCTAGCACAGATACGCAGTATTTT
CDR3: CAISASGGPPSTDTQYF

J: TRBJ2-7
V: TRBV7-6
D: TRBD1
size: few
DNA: TGTGCCAGCAGCTTAGCGCGGACAGGGAGCTCCTACGAGCAGTACTTC
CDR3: CASSLARTGSSYEQYF

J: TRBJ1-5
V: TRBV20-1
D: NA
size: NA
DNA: TGCAGTGCTAGTTTGGGCAACAATCAGCCCCAGCATTTT
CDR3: CSASLGNNQPQHF

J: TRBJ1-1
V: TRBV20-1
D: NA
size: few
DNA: TGCAGTGCTAGAGATTGGAGGGGTAATGAAGCTTTCTTT
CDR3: CSARDWRGNEAFF

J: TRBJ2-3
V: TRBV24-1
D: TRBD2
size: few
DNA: TGTGCCACCAGTGATTTGCTCAGCGGGGCCACAGATACGCAGTATTTT
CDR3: CATSDLLSGATDTQYF

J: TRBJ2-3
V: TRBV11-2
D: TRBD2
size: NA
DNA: TGTGCCAGCAGCTTAGTTGGGCTAGCGGCCCTGAGCACAGATACGCAGTATTTT
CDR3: CASSLVGLAALSTDTQYF

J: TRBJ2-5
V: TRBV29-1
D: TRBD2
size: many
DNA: TGCAGCGCCCGACTAGCGGGGAGGGAGACCCAGTACTTC
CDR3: CSARLAGRETQYF

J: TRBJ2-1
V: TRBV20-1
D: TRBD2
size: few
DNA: TGCAGTGCTAGGACTAGCCGTCACAATGAGCAGTTCTTC
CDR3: CSARTSRHNEQFF

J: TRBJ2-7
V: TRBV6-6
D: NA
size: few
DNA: TGTGCCAGCAGTAACAGGGAATACGAGCAGTACTTC
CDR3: CASSNREYEQYF

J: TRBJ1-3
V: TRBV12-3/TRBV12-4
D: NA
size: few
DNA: TGTGCCAGCAGTTTTCCCTCGGGGGGCCTGGTTGGAAACACCATATATTTT
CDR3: CASSFPSGGLVGNTIYF

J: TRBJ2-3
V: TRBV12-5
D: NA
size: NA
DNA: TGTGCTAGTGGTTTTGGGGACACCGCCAGCACAGATACGCAGTATTTT
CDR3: CASGFGDTASTDTQYF